This T cell receptor beta chain was retrieved from a study of blood T cells in healthy people across ages. The CDR3 length is 16 residues. V lost 0 bases to trimming and J lost 4 bases; unmatched junction nucleotides: 8. The germline V gene encodes CDR1 MNHEY and CDR2 SVGEGT. The authors isolated at least 7 million PBMCs per sample. Primers used in a second PCR of about 6 to 11 cycles were a sample-barcoded 5' primer and a J-beta primer mix. TCRdb independently ran MiXCR on the 5' RACE reads; one entry per CDR3 protein. This sample has about 1.6 million distinct CDR3 sequences, with 34% found just once.

The sample taken for sequencing was blood. This TCR was sampled from a woman in her twenties or thirties in good health. The V and J genes are TRBV6-2 or TRBV6-3 and TRBJ2-5, with 7 nucleotides matching TRBD2. CDR3 protein: CASSYSGAGAGETQYF. CDR3 nucleotides: TGTGCCAGCAGTTACTCAGGGGCGGGAGCAGGAGAGACCCAGTACTTC.